These 9 T cell receptor beta chains were all obtained from the same sample, sequenced in a study of radiotherapy plus CTLA-4 blockade in lung cancer. Assay used: immunoSEQ multiplex PCR; TCRdb lists only in-frame clones, some missing. This sample has roughly 45,000 clones; approximately 67% occur once, and the top ten carry about 23%. Material: peripheral blood, obtained from a patient treated with radiotherapy plus ipilimumab. The receptors were sampled from a human donor with non-small cell lung cancer who had a partial response to radiotherapy plus ipilimumab.

The chain is built from TRBV6-5 and TRBJ1-2; 7 nucleotides align to TRBD1. Trimming cost V 2 bases and J 7 bases; bases outside gene matches: 7. The CDR3 is 14 amino acids. Germline assignment: CDR1 MNHEY and CDR2 SVGAGI. The CDR3 loop is CASSYLTGNGGYTF. DNA for the CDR3: TGTGCCAGCAGTTACCTGACAGGGAACGGTGGCTACACCTTC.

This clone was seen only a few times. In DNA form, the CDR3 reads TGCGCCAGGGCCGGGACCCCCTGGGAGGGAGGTGAAGCTTTCTTT. Amino acid sequence: CARAGTPWEGGEAFF. The chain joins TRBV10-1 to TRBJ1-1; possibly TRBD1 for D (5 bases). Trimming pared 9 bases from V and 7 bases from J, leaving 24 bases between. Germline values: CDR1 WNHNN, CDR2 SYGVQD (reference sequence). The CDR3 covers 15 residues.

This clone occurred a few times. The rearrangement uses TRBV2 and TRBJ2-3, with D possibly TRBD2 on 6 matching bases. Trimming cost V 9 bases and J 0 bases, with 13 bases left between them. This CDR3 has 14 residues. Germline V lookup: CDR1 SNHLY, CDR2 FYNNEI. CDR3 in amino acids: CARFGDSSTDTQYF. The DNA for the CDR3 is TGTGCCAGATTCGGGGACTCTAGCACAGATACGCAGTATTTT.

The gene calls are TRBV2 and TRBJ2-2; 9 bases are a match to TRBD1. Per the germline V gene, CDR1 is SNHLY and CDR2 is FYNNEI. The trim removed 6 bases at V and 5 bases at J, leaving 4 bases unmatched. This CDR3 contains 14 residues. CDR3 residues: CASSPTGGTGELFF. In nucleotides, the CDR3 is TGTGCCAGCAGCCCGACAGGGGGTACCGGGGAGCTGTTTTTT.

V usage is TRBV6-1 and J usage is TRBJ1-2, with 7 bases that match TRBD1. Germline V gives CDR1 MNHNS, CDR2 SASEGT. The CDR3 has 12 amino acids. In DNA, the CDR3 is TGTGCTTACCGCGGGACAGACTATGGCTACACCTTC. As protein: CAYRGTDYGYTF.

This clone appeared once. The genes are TRBV6-5 and TRBJ1-5; a weak D match, TRBD1 (6 bases). Looked up from germline, CDR1 is MNHEY and CDR2 is SVGAGI. Trimming cost V 6 bases and J 7 bases, with 13 bases left between them. The CDR3 runs 13 residues. The CDR3 DNA follows: TGTGCCAGCAGCTCAACAGGGAACCAGCCCCAGCATTTT. Its protein is CASSSTGNQPQHF.

This clone was picked up a small number of times. The genes are TRBV9 and TRBJ2-3; possible D gene TRBD2, 6 bases. Germline CDR1 SGDLS, CDR2 YYNGEE. Trimming left V 3 bases short and J 5 bases short, with 10 bases between. The CDR3 has 13 residues. The CDR3 region is CASSGGGGDTQYF. The CDR3 nucleotides are TGTGCCAGCAGCGGGGGAGGAGGAGATACGCAGTATTTT.

This clone has only a few counts. The J gene is TRBJ1-5, the V gene TRBV23-1; D is unresolved. TRBV23-1 is reported as an ORF; its role is uncertain. This CDR3 is 11 amino acids long. V lost 7 bases and J 12 bases, leaving 13 bases between the germline ends. The CDR3 region is CASIRGRDQHF. The CDR3 nucleotides read TGCGCCAGCATTCGAGGGAGGGACCAGCATTTT.

This chain joins TRBV11-3 and TRBJ1-5; possibly TRBD1 for D (5 bases). Germline V CDR1 and CDR2: SGHNT, YENEEA. The ends were cut back, 5 bases at V and 9 bases at J, with 23 bases in the middle. The CDR3 extends over 16 amino acids. The CDR3 sequence is CASSALGPGGCRPQHF. CDR3 nucleotides: TGTGCCAGCAGCGCCCTAGGGCCGGGGGGTTGTCGGCCCCAGCATTTT.